One sample yielded the 14 T cell receptor beta chains listed below, sequenced in a study of OX40 agonist ivuxolimab in advanced cancers. Here immunoSEQ multiplex PCR was the method, and the copy in TCRdb shows in-frame clones only, minus some. The sample lists about 66,000 clones, roughly nine tenths occurring once. The sample here was CD4+ or CD8+ T cells sorted from blood, taken in a trial of the OX40 agonist ivuxolimab. The source of these receptors is an adult with an advanced solid tumor such as melanoma, head and neck, liver or kidney cancer.

Details on this clone: The junction departs from germline at one end; a sequencing error may be responsible. This rearrangement joins TRBV2 to TRBJ2-2; D remains unclear. The CDR3 loop spans 13 amino acids. The V gene's germline CDR1 is SNHLY and CDR2 FYNNEI. CDR3 coding DNA: TGTGCCAGCAGTGAAAGTAACACCAGGGAGCTGTTTTTT. It is translated as CASSESNTRELFF.

V and J are TRBV19 and TRBJ1-5; D is perhaps TRBD1 (5 bases). The germline CDR1 and CDR2 sequences are LNHDA and SQIVND (reference sequence). V was trimmed by 1 base and J by 7 bases, leaving 17 bases between them. The CDR3 runs to 16 residues. The CDR3 sequence is CASSIGASGAGQPQHF. CDR3 sequence (DNA): TGTGCCAGTAGTATAGGGGCCTCCGGGGCTGGGCAGCCCCAGCATTTT.

The rearrangement links TRBV29-1 to TRBJ2-1; TRBD2 matches at 10 bases. The ends lost 4 bases at V and 10 bases at J; junction bases unmatched: 10. The CDR3 consists of 14 residues. Germline CDR1 SQVTM, CDR2 ANQGSEA. The CDR3 bases are TGCAGCGTTGGTTTCCTAGCGGGAGTTGGCGAGCAGTTCTTC. This sequence encodes CSVGFLAGVGEQFF.

The rearrangement links TRBV19 to TRBJ1-4; TRBD1 matches at 11 bases. Germline V gives CDR1 LNHDA, CDR2 SQIVND (reference sequence). The ends lost 3 bases at V and 3 bases at J; junction bases unmatched: 6. The length of the CDR3 is 17 residues. CDR3 region: CASSMSDRGHSNEKLFF. CDR3 nucleotide sequence: TGTGCCAGTAGTATGTCGGACAGGGGGCATTCTAATGAAAAACTGTTTTTT.

The chain has TRBV5-1 and TRBJ2-7, with D perhaps matching TRBD2 (6 bases). The germline gives CDR1 SGHRS, CDR2 YFSETQ. Trimming left V 0 bases short and J 6 bases short, with 16 bases between. This CDR3 spans 15 amino acids. CDR3 sequence reads: CASSLDLGRGSEQYF. DNA of the CDR3: TGCGCCAGCAGCTTGGATCTGGGACGGGGGTCCGAGCAGTACTTC. Combining the CDR3 with reference TRBV5-1 and TRBJ2-7 gives the whole variable domain KAGVTQTPRYLIKTRGQQVTLSCSPISGHRSVSWYQQTPGQGLQFLFEYFSETQRNKGNFPGRFSGRQFSNSRSEMNVSTLELGDSALYLCASSLDLGRGSEQYFGPGTRLTVT.

This clone was counted a few times. The chain employs TRBV9 and TRBJ2-1; D unclear. CDR1 SGDLS and CDR2 YYNGEE come from the germline V gene. The CDR3 loop spans 11 amino acids. The germline V and J ends were trimmed by 4 bases and 10 bases, with 9 bases remaining between them. CDR3 in DNA: TGTGCCAGCAGCAGAGCAGGAGAGCAGTTCTTC. Translating gives CASSRAGEQFF.

This chain joins TRBV28 and TRBJ1-5; a possible D gene is TRBD1 (5 bases). Trimming shortened V by 3 bases and J by 4 bases, and 13 bases separated the two germline ends. Looked up from germline, CDR1 is MDHEN and CDR2 is SYDVKM. This CDR3 region has 15 residues. CDR3 amino acids: CASSLAGAGNQPQHF. DNA of the CDR3: TGTGCCAGCAGTTTGGCAGGCGCAGGGAATCAGCCCCAGCATTTT.

The chain has TRBV12-5 and TRBJ2-5, with 9 bases that match TRBD1. Germline values: CDR1 LGHNT, CDR2 FRNRAP. The CDR3 runs to 14 residues. V gave up 4 bases and J gave up 3 bases; unmatched junction bases: 3. CDR3 coding DNA: TGTGCTAGTGGTTCGGGACAGGGAGAAGAGACCCAGTACTTC. Protein product: CASGSGQGEETQYF.

The V call is TRBV5-4, the J call TRBJ2-7; possibly TRBD1 or TRBD2 for D (5 bases each). V was clipped by 4 bases and J by 3 bases, with 17 bases between them. The CDR3 has 15 residues. The germline V gene encodes CDR1 SGHNT and CDR2 YYREEE (reference sequence). Here the CDR3 DNA reads TGTGCCAGCAGCCAAGGGACGGATTCTTTCTACGAGCAGTACTTC. Its translation: CASSQGTDSFYEQYF.

V and J are TRBV2 and TRBJ1-2; no definite D call. Germline CDR1 SNHLY, CDR2 FYNNEI. V was pared by 6 bases and J by 8 bases, with 4 bases between. This CDR3 is 9 amino acids long. CDR3 protein: CASSFGYTF. CDR3 in DNA: TGTGCCAGCAGCTTCGGCTACACCTTC.

The rearrangement joins TRBV9 to TRBJ2-3; the D gene is possibly TRBD1 (5 bases). This CDR3 region has 13 residues. V gave up 6 bases and J gave up 2 bases, with 10 bases separating them. From germline, CDR1 is SGDLS and CDR2 YYNGEE. CDR3 in DNA: TGTGCCAGCACTACCGGACACACAGATACGCAGTATTTT. As protein: CASTTGHTDTQYF.

This chain joins TRBV6-5 and TRBJ1-2; D unresolved. Trimming took 5 bases from V and 2 from J, leaving 15 bases between them. This CDR3 comprises 15 residues. Germline assignment: CDR1 MNHEY and CDR2 SVGAGI. This CDR3 reads CASSISGKPNYGYTF. CDR3 DNA: TGTGCCAGCAGTATATCCGGGAAACCAAACTATGGCTACACCTTC.

The CDR3 coding sequence is TGTGCCAGCAGGTCCAGAACGGTACCCTCTGGGGCCAACGTCCTGACTTTC. It translates to CASRSRTVPSGANVLTF. The rearrangement uses TRBV28 and TRBJ2-6, with D unclear. The CDR3 loop spans 17 amino acids. Per germline, CDR1 MDHEN and CDR2 SYDVKM. V lost 6 bases and J 0 bases, leaving 15 bases between the germline ends.

The rearrangement links TRBV10-3 to TRBJ2-3; 12 bases map to TRBD2. CDR3 length equals 16 residues. From germline, CDR1 is ENHRY and CDR2 SYGVKD. V lost 2 bases to trimming and J lost 0 bases; unmatched junction nucleotides: 0. The CDR3 is CAISEGTSGSTDTQYF. CDR3 sequence (DNA): TGTGCCATCAGTGAGGGGACTAGCGGGAGCACAGATACGCAGTATTTT.